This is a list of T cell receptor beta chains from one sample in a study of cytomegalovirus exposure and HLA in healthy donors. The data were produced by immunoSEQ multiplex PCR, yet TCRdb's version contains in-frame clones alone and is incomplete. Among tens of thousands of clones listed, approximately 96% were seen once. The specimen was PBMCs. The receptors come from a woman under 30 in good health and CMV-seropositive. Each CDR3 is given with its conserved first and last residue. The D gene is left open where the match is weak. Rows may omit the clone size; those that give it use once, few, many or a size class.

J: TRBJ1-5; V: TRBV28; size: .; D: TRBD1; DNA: TGTGCCAGCAGTCCGGCGACAGGGGGCAGTCAGCCCCAGCATTTT; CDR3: CASSPATGGSQPQHF
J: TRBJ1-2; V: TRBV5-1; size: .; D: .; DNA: TGCGCCAGCAGCTTGGAGGGGGTAGGCTATGGCTACACCTTC; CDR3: CASSLEGVGYGYTF
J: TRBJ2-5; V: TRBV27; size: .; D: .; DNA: TGTGCCAGCAGTTTAGTCTCGGGGGAGACCCAGTACTTC; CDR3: CASSLVSGETQYF
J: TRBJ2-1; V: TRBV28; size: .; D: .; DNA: TGTGCCGGTCGTTCATTAGGCGGAACGTTGGGTAACAATGAGCAGTTCTTC; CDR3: CAGRSLGGTLGNNEQFF
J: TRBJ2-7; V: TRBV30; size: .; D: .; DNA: TGTGCCTGGAGTACTAGCAGTACGGGTGAGCAGTACTTC; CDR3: CAWSTSSTGEQYF
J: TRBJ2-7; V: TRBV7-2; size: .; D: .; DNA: TGTGCCAGCAGCCCCCAACTAACGATCGAGCAGTACTTC; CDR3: CASSPQLTIEQYF
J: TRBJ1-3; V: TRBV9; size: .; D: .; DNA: TGTGCCAGCAGCGCTACAGGGTGGACTGGAAACACCATATATTTT; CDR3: CASSATGWTGNTIYF
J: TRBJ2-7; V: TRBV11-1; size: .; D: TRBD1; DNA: TGTGCCAGCAGCACGCGACAGGGGGGAAACTCCTACGAGCAGTACTTC; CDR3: CASSTRQGGNSYEQYF
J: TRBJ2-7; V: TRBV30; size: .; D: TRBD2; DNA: TGTGCCTGGAGAGTGACGGCTAGCGGATCCTACGAGCAGTACTTC; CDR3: CAWRVTASGSYEQYF
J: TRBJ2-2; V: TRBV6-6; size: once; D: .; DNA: TGTGCCAGTACCGGGGGCGGGGAGCTGTTTTTT; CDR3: CASTGGGELFF
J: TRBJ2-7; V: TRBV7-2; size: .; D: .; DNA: TGTGCCAGCAGCTTAGGTTTGGCTAGCGTAACCTACGAGCAGTACTTC; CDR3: CASSLGLASVTYEQYF
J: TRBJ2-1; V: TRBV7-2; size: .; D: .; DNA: TGTGCCAGCAGCCTTTCTGAAGGAGGTTACAATGAGCAGTTCTTC; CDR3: CASSLSEGGYNEQFF
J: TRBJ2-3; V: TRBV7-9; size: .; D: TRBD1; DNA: TGTGCCAGCAGCCCCGGGACAGCCACAGATACGCAGTATTTT; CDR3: CASSPGTATDTQYF
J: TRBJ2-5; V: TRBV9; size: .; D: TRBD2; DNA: TGTGCCAGCAGCGCCGGGAGGACTAGCGGGACCCAAGAGACCCAGTACTTC; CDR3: CASSAGRTSGTQETQYF
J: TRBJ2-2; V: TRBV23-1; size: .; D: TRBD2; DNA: TGCGCCAGCAGTCAATCGGGCGGGGGCACCGGGGAGCTGTTTTTT; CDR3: CASSQSGGGTGELFF
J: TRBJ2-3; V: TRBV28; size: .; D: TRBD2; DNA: TGTGCCAGTATGATAGCGGGAGGCCCCACAGATACGCAGTATTTT; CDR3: CASMIAGGPTDTQYF
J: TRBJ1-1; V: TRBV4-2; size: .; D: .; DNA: TGTGCCAGCAGCCATGACAGCTTGAACACTGAAGCTTTCTTT; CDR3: CASSHDSLNTEAFF
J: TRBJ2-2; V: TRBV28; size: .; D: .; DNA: TGTGCCAGCACGAAAGGGGGGGACACCGGGGAGCTGTTTTTT; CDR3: CASTKGGDTGELFF
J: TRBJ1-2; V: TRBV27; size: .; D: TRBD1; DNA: TGTGCCAGCAGTCTCCGGGGACAGAACTATGGCTACACCTTC; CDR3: CASSLRGQNYGYTF
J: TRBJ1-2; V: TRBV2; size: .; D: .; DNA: TGTGCCAGCAGTGAACAGGGGCCGGGCTATGGCTACACCTTC; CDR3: CASSEQGPGYGYTF